Listed here are 26 T cell receptor beta chains from one sample, sequenced in a study of blood T cell repertoires in COVID-19. TCRdb's table, derived via immunoSEQ multiplex PCR, lists solely in-frame clones and lacks some. The sample records around 190,000 clones, 70% to 80% being singletons. The sequenced material came from peripheral blood. These receptors all come from a woman aged 50 to 60 with acute or convalescent COVID-19.

The chain has TRBV28 and TRBJ2-2, with D tentatively TRBD2 (5 bases). Germline CDR1 is MDHEN and CDR2 is SYDVKM. V was clipped by 0 bases and J by 4 bases, with 9 bases between them. The CDR3 covers 15 residues. The CDR3 spells CASSLWASGTGELFF. The CDR3 DNA reads TGTGCCAGCAGTTTATGGGCAAGCGGCACCGGGGAGCTGTTTTTT.

CDR3 loop: CASSPPGTSKADTQYF. The CDR3 bases are TGTGCCAGCAGCCCCCCCGGGACTAGCAAAGCAGATACGCAGTATTTT. The V gene is TRBV7-2, the J gene TRBJ2-3; 9 nucleotides agree with TRBD2. The J segment lost 4 bases and the V segment lost 5 bases, leaving 10 bases of the junction unmatched. From germline, CDR1 is SGHTA and CDR2 FQGNSA. The CDR3 totals 16 residues.

The chain joins TRBV19 to TRBJ2-7; D unclear. CDR3 length: 14 residues. V shed 3 bases and J shed 0 bases, with 9 bases lying between them. Germline V lookup: CDR1 LNHDA, CDR2 SQIVND (reference sequence). CDR3 coding DNA: TGTGCCAGTAGTATGTCTGCGAGCTCCTACGAGCAGTACTTC. It yields the protein CASSMSASSYEQYF.

This clone occurred once. This chain links TRBV6-5 with TRBJ2-7, with 10 positions matching TRBD2. V lost 6 bases to trimming and J lost 0 bases; unmatched junction nucleotides: 5. The CDR3 has 15 amino acids. The germline CDR1 and CDR2 sequences are MNHEY and SVGAGI. This CDR3 reads CASSSSGGGSYEQYF. DNA for the CDR3: TGTGCCAGCAGCTCTAGCGGGGGAGGCTCCTACGAGCAGTACTTC.

This chain links TRBV6-5 with TRBJ2-1; D not resolved. The CDR3 is 13 residues long. Germline V CDR1 and CDR2: MNHEY, SVGAGI. Trimming cost V 4 bases and J 10 bases, with 14 bases left between them. The CDR3 spells CASSLGPFLEQFF. The DNA for the CDR3 is TGTGCCAGCAGTTTGGGCCCTTTCTTAGAGCAGTTCTTC.

This sequence joins TRBV12-3 or TRBV12-4 and TRBJ2-2; 8 nucleotides align to TRBD1. This CDR3 is built from 13 residues. The junction had 2 bases not matched to a gene; V was cut back by 4 bases and J by 7 bases. The CDR3 sequence: CASSSRGLGELFF. In nucleotides, the CDR3 is TGTGCCAGCAGTTCCAGGGGGCTCGGGGAGCTGTTTTTT.

The V gene is TRBV7-2, the J gene TRBJ2-5; possibly TRBD2 for D (5 bases). The germline V gene encodes CDR1 SGHTA and CDR2 FQGNSA. The CDR3 contains 16 residues. Deletions cut 1 base from V and 7 bases from J, with 19 bases between. The CDR3, as DNA: TGTGCCAGCAGCTTAGGAGCCGGGATCCACAGAGGGACCCAGTACTTC. It is translated as CASSLGAGIHRGTQYF.

The rearrangement uses TRBV30 and TRBJ1-2, with TRBD1 identical over 11 bases. Germline loops: CDR1 GTSNPN, CDR2 SVGIG (reference sequence). The J segment lost 8 bases and the V segment lost 2 bases, leaving 10 bases of the junction unmatched. The CDR3 runs 15 residues. This CDR3 is CAWSSFGQGADGYTF. CDR3 sequence (DNA): TGTGCCTGGAGTAGTTTCGGACAGGGGGCAGACGGCTACACCTTC.

The chain recombines TRBV19 with TRBJ2-1, with 7 bases fitting TRBD2. The trim removed 4 bases at V and 7 bases at J, leaving 10 bases unmatched. This CDR3 has 15 residues. Germline lookup yields CDR1 LNHDA and CDR2 SQIVND (reference sequence). In DNA, the CDR3 is TGTGCCAGTAGTAGGAGGGAGGGCCTTTGGAATGAGCAGTTCTTC. Translated: CASSRREGLWNEQFF.

The CDR3 protein is CASSLGYSSYEQYF. The DNA of the CDR3 is TGTGCCAGCAGCTTAGGGTACAGCTCCTACGAGCAGTACTTC. The chain is built from TRBV7-9 and TRBJ2-7; D unresolved. Germline V gene sequence: CDR1 SEHNR, CDR2 FQNEAQ (reference sequence). With 1 base removed from V and 0 bases from J, the gap between germline ends came to 7 bases. CDR3 length: 14 residues.

This chain uses TRBV19 with TRBJ1-5, with TRBD1 matching over 8 bases. V trimming: 5 bases; J trimming: 10 bases; junction bases outside the gene matches: 13. This CDR3 is 15 amino acids long. CDR1 LNHDA and CDR2 SQIVND come from the germline V gene (reference sequence). CDR3 in DNA: TGTGCCAGTAGTCCGGGACAGGTAAGGATTCGACCCCAGCATTTT. This sequence encodes CASSPGQVRIRPQHF.

This chain connects TRBV5-4 to TRBJ2-3; D may be TRBD2 (5 bases). This CDR3 is built from 15 residues. The V and J ends lost 0 bases and 0 bases respectively, with 8 bases between them. Germline loops: CDR1 SGHNT, CDR2 YYREEE (reference sequence). DNA of the CDR3: TGTGCCAGCAGCTTGGGCGGGTTAAGCACAGATACGCAGTATTTT. Residues: CASSLGGLSTDTQYF.

V is TRBV24-1 and J is TRBJ2-7; 7 bases line up with TRBD1. This CDR3 is built from 14 residues. Germline trimming cut 7 bases from V and 1 base from J; bases unmatched to any gene: 6. Germline V lookup: CDR1 KGHDR, CDR2 SFDVKD. For the CDR3, the DNA is TGTGCCACCAGCCGACAGGGCGCATCCTACGAGCAGTACTTC. As protein: CATSRQGASYEQYF.

This clone came up once. The rearrangement links TRBV6-1 to TRBJ1-2; D uncertain. Trimming took off 3 bases at V and 7 bases at J, with 9 bases between the two ends. This CDR3 contains 12 residues. Germline CDR1 is MNHNS and CDR2 is SASEGT. CDR3 sequence (DNA): TGTGCCAGCAGTGAGAAACATGGTGGCTACACCTTC. This translates into CASSEKHGGYTF.

This clone has only a few counts. The chain recombines TRBV5-1 with TRBJ2-7; the match to TRBD2 covers 13 bases. V shed 0 bases and J 0 bases; nucleotides not matched to a gene: 6. CDR1 is SGHRS, CDR2 YFSETQ, per germline. This CDR3 contains 18 residues. In DNA, the CDR3 is TGCGCCAGCAGCTTGGGACTAGCGGGAGGAAGATTCTCCTACGAGCAGTACTTC. Its translation is CASSLGLAGGRFSYEQYF.

This chain joins TRBV2 and TRBJ1-4, with D uncertain. The V end was cut by 4 bases, the J end by 7 bases, with 13 bases between. Germline V gives CDR1 SNHLY, CDR2 FYNNEI. The CDR3 spans 14 residues. CDR3 nucleotides: TGTGCCAGCAGTGTCGACGGCGGGAGTGAAAAACTGTTTTTT. Its protein is CASSVDGGSEKLFF.

V gene TRBV30 combines with J gene TRBJ2-5; D perhaps matches TRBD1 (6 bases). CDR1 is GTSNPN and CDR2 is SVGIG in the germline V gene (reference sequence). V was trimmed by 5 bases and J by 1 base, leaving 11 bases between them. The CDR3 totals 13 residues. The CDR3 bases are TGTGCCTGGGGGGGCGGGTCCCAAGAGACCCAGTACTTC. Translated: CAWGGGSQETQYF.

The chain carries TRBV11-2 and TRBJ2-3, with 12 bases that match TRBD2. Germline V gene sequence: CDR1 SGHAT, CDR2 FQNNGV. V lost 4 bases, J lost 1 base, and 9 bases stayed unmatched. This CDR3 is 18 amino acids long. CDR3 region: CASSSLAGGPEGTDTQYF. The DNA for the CDR3 is TGTGCCAGCAGCTCACTAGCGGGAGGCCCTGAAGGCACAGATACGCAGTATTTT.

The CDR3 DNA reads as TGCGCCAGCAGCTTAGATAGGGGGCTGGGAAATGAGCAGTTCTTC. It codes for CASSLDRGLGNEQFF. The chain recombines TRBV5-1 with TRBJ2-1; 7 positions match TRBD1. V trimming: 2 bases; J trimming: 7 bases; junction bases outside the gene matches: 9. This CDR3 region has 15 residues. Germline loops: CDR1 SGHRS, CDR2 YFSETQ.

CDR3 in DNA: TGTGCCACCAGCAGAAACAGGGGATCCTACAATGAGCAGTTCTTC. Residues: CATSRNRGSYNEQFF. V gene TRBV15 combines with J gene TRBJ2-1; 7 nucleotides line up with TRBD1. The CDR3 is 15 amino acids. CDR1 is LNHNV and CDR2 is YYDKDF in the germline V gene (reference sequence). J was trimmed by 1 base and V by 2 bases; bases with no gene match: 2.

This clone was detected only once. The chain uses TRBV5-4 and TRBJ2-7; 10 bases line up with TRBD2. From germline, CDR1 is SGHNT and CDR2 YYREEE (reference sequence). V shed 3 bases, J shed 3 bases, and the junction held 3 bases outside the gene matches. CDR3 length equals 14 residues. DNA of the CDR3: TGTGCCAGCAGCTCTCTAGCGGGAGACTACGAGCAGTACTTC. This codes for CASSSLAGDYEQYF.

V usage is TRBV7-2 and J usage is TRBJ1-2; 8 bases fit TRBD1. The CDR3 extends over 16 amino acids. With 0 bases clipped from V and 5 bases from J, the junction kept 8 bases outside the gene matches. In germline, CDR1 is SGHTA, CDR2 FQGNSA. The CDR3 spells CASSLARTGNPYGYTF. CDR3 sequence (DNA): TGTGCCAGCAGCTTAGCGCGGACAGGGAACCCTTATGGCTACACCTTC.

The V gene is TRBV11-2, the J gene TRBJ2-7, with 8 bases lining up with TRBD2. In germline, CDR1 is SGHAT, CDR2 FQNNGV. The length of the CDR3 is 14 residues. V shed 4 bases, J shed 1 base, and the junction held 3 bases outside the gene matches. CDR3 sequence (DNA): TGTGCCAGCAGCTCGACTAGCGCGTCCTACGAGCAGTACTTC. Translated, it gives CASSSTSASYEQYF. The complete variable domain, with remaining parts taken from reference TRBV11-2 and TRBJ2-7, reads EAGVAQSPRYKIIEKRQSVAFWCNPISGHATLYWYQQILGQGPKLLIQFQNNGVVDDSQLPKDRFSAERLKGVDSTLKIQPAKLEDSAVYLCASSSTSASYEQYFGPGTRLTVT.

The chain uses TRBV5-1 and TRBJ2-7, with TRBD2 matching 13 bases. This CDR3 comprises 17 residues. V gave up 0 bases and J gave up 1 base; unmatched junction bases: 4. Germline V gene data show CDR1 as SGHRS and CDR2 as YFSETQ. CDR3 in DNA: TGCGCCAGCAGCTTGGGGACTAGCGGGAGTTGGTCCTACGAGCAGTACTTC. Protein: CASSLGTSGSWSYEQYF.

The chain recombines TRBV27 with TRBJ2-2; D gene unclear. Trimming shortened V by 8 bases and J by 6 bases, and 19 bases separated the two germline ends. Germline assignment: CDR1 MNHEY and CDR2 SMNVEV (reference sequence). CDR3 length: 15 amino acids. The CDR3 loop is CASAWRGSSAGELFF. CDR3 DNA: TGTGCCAGCGCTTGGCGCGGATCCTCGGCCGGGGAGCTGTTTTTT.

The chain links TRBV10-1 to TRBJ1-1, with 11 nucleotides matching TRBD1. V was pared by 6 bases and J by 3 bases, with 3 bases of the junction left unmatched. The CDR3 length is 14 residues. Germline lookup yields CDR1 WNHNN and CDR2 SYGVQD (reference sequence). CDR3 coding DNA: TGCGCCAGCAGAGGACAGGGGGCCCACACTGAAGCTTTCTTT. Residues: CASRGQGAHTEAFF.